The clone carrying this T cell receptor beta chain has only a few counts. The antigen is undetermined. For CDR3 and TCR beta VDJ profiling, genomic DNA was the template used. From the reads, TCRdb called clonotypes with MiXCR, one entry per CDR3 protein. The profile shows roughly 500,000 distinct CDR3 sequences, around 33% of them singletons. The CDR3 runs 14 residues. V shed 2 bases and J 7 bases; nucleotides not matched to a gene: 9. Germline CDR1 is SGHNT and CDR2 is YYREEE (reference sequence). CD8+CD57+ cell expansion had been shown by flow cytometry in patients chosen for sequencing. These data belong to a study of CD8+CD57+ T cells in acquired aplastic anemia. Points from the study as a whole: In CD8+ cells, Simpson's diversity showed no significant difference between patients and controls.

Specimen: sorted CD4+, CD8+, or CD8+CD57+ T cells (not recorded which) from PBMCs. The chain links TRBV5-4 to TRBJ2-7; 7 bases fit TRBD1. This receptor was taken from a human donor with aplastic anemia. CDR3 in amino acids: CASSLWTGLREQYF. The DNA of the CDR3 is TGTGCCAGCAGCTTATGGACAGGCTTACGGGAGCAGTACTTC.